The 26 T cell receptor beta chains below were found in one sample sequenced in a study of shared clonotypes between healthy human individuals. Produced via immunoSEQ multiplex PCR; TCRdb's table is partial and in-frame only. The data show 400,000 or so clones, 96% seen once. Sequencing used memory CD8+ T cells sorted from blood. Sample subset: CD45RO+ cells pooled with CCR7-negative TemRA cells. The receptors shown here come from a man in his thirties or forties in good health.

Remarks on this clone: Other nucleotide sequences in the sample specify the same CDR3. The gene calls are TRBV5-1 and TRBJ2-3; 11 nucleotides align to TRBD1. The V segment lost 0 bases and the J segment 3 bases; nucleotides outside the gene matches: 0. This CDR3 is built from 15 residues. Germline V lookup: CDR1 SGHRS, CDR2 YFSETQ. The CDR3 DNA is TGCGCCAGCAGCTTGGGGGACAGGGGGACAGATACGCAGTATTTT. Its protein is CASSLGDRGTDTQYF.

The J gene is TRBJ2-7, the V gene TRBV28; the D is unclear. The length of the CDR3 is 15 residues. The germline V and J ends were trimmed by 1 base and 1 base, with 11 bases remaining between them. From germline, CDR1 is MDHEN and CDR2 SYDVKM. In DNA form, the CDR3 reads TGTGCCAGCAGTTTATCCCAGCTAGGGTCCTACGAGCAGTACTTC. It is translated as CASSLSQLGSYEQYF.

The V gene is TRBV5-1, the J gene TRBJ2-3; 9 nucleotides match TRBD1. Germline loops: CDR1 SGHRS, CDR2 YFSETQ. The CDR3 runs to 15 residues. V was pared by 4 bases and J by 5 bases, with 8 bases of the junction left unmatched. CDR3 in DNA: TGCGCCAGCAGCCCAGGACAGGGGAATCGAGATACGCAGTATTTT. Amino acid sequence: CASSPGQGNRDTQYF.

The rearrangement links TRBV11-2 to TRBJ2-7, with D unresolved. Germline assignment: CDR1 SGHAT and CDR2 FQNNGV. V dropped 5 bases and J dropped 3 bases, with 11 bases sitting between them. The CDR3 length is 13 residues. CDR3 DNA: TGTGCCAGCAGCCCCCCATCAAGCTACGAGCAGTACTTC. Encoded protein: CASSPPSSYEQYF.

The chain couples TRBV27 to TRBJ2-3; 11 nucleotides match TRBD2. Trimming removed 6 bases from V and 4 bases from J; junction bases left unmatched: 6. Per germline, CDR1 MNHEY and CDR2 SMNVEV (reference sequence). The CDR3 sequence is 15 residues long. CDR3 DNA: TGTGCCAGCAGCAACGGGACTAGCGGTGCAGATACGCAGTATTTT. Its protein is CASSNGTSGADTQYF.

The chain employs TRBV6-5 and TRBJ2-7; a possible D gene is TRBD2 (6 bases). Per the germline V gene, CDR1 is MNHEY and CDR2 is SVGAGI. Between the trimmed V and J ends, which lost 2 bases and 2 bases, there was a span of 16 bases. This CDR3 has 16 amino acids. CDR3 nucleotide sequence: TGTGCCAGCAGTTACGGAAGGACTGGAGGGGCCTACGAGCAGTACTTC. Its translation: CASSYGRTGGAYEQYF.

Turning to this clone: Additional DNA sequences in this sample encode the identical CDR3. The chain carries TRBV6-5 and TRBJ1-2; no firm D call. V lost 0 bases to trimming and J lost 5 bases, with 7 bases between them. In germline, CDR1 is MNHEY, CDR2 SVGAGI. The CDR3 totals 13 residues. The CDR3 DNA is TGTGCCAGCAGTTACTCTCGGGTTTATGGCTACACCTTC. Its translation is CASSYSRVYGYTF.

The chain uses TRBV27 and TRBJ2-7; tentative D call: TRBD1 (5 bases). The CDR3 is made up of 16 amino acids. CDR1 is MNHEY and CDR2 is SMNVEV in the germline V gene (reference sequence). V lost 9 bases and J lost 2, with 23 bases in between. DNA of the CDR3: TGTGCCAGTTCTCCACAAAGGGGCCGCGCCGCCTACGAGCAGTACTTC. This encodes CASSPQRGRAAYEQYF.

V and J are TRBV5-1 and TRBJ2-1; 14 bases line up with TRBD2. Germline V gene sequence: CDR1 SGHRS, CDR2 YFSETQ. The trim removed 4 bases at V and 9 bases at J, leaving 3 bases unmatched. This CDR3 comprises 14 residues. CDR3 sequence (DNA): TGCGCCAGCAGCGGGGGACTAGCGGGAGTTGAGCAGTTCTTC. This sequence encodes CASSGGLAGVEQFF.

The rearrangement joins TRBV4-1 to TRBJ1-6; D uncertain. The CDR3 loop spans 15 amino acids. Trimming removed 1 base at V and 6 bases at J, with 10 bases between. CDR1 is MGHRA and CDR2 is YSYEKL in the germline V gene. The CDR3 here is CASSQVSRINSPLHF. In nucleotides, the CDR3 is TGCGCCAGCAGCCAAGTGAGTCGGATTAATTCACCCCTCCACTTT.

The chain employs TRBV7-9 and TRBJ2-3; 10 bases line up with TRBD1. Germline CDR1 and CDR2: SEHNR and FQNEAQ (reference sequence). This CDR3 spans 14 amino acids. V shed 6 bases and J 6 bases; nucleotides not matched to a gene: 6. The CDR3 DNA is TGTGCCAGCAGTTTTGACAGGGGGCTTGATACGCAGTATTTT. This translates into CASSFDRGLDTQYF.

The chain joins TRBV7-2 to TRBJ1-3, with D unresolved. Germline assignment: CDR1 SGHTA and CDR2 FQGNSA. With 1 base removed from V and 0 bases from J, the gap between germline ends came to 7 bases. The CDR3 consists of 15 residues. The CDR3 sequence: CASSLGWGSGNTIYF. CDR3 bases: TGTGCCAGCAGCTTAGGCTGGGGCTCTGGAAACACCATATATTTT.

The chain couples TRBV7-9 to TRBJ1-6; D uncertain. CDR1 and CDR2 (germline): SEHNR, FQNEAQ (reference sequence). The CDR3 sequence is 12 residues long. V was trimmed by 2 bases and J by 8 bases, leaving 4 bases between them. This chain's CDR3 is CASSLWDSPLHF. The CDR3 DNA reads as TGTGCCAGCAGCTTATGGGATTCACCCCTCCACTTT.

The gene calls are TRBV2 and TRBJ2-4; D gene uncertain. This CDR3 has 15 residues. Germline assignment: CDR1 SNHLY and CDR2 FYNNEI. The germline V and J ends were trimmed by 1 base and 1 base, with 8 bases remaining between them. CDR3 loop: CASSEGGGAKNIQYF. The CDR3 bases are TGTGCCAGCAGTGAAGGGGGTGGCGCCAAAAACATTCAGTACTTC.

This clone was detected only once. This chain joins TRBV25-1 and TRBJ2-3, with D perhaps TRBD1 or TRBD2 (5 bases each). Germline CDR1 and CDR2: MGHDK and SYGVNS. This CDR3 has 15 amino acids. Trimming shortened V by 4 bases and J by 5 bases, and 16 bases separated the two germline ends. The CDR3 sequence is CASSVRDPGQDTQYF. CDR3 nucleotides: TGTGCCAGCAGTGTCCGGGACCCAGGACAAGATACGCAGTATTTT.

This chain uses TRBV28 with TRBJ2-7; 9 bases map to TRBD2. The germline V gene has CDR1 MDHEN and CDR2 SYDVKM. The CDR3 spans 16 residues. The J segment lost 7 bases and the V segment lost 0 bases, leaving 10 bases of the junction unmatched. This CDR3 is CASSLWTSGSNLEQYF. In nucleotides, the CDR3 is TGTGCCAGCAGTTTATGGACTAGCGGAAGTAATTTGGAGCAGTACTTC.

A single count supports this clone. In DNA, the CDR3 is TGTGCCAGCAGCCCCAGGGGGTTCTACTCTGGAAACACCATATATTTT. Translating it yields CASSPRGFYSGNTIYF. The chain employs TRBV7-2 and TRBJ1-3; 7 bases are shared with TRBD1. Germline CDR1 SGHTA, CDR2 FQGNSA. V shed 5 bases and J 0 bases; nucleotides not matched to a gene: 7. The CDR3 has 16 residues.

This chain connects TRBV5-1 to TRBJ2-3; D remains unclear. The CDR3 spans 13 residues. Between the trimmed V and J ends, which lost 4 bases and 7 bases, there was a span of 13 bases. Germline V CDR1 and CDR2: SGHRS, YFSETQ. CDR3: CASSLDGLNTQYF. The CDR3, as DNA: TGCGCCAGCAGCCTGGACGGCTTAAATACGCAGTATTTT.

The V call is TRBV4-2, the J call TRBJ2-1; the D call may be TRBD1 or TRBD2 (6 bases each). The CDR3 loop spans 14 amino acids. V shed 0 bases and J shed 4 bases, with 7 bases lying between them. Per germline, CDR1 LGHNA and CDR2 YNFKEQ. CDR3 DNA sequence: TGTGCCAGCAGCCAAGAAGGGGGGTACAATGAGCAGTTCTTC. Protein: CASSQEGGYNEQFF.

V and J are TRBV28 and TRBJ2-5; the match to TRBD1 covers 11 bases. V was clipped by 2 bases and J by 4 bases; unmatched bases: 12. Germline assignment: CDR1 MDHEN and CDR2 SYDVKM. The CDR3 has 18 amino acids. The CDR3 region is CASSLTAPGQGARETQYF. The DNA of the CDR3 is TGTGCCAGCAGTTTAACAGCCCCCGGACAGGGGGCACGAGAGACCCAGTACTTC.

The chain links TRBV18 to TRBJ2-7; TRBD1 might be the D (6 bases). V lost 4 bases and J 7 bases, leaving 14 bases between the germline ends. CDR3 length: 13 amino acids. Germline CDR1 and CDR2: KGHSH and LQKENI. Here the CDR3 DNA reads TGTGCCAGCTCACTGACGGACAGATGGGAGCAGTACTTC. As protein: CASSLTDRWEQYF.

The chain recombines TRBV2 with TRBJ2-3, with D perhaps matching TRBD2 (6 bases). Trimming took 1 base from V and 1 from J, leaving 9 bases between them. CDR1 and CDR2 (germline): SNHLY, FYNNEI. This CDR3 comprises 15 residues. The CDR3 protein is CASSEDTGGTDTQYF. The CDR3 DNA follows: TGTGCCAGCAGTGAAGATACGGGGGGCACAGATACGCAGTATTTT.

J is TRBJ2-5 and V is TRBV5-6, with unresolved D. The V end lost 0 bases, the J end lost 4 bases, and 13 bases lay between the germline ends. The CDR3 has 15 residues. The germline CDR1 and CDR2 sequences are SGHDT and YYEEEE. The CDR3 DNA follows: TGTGCCAGCAGCTTGGGGGCCCATTTTCCAGAGACCCAGTACTTC. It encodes CASSLGAHFPETQYF. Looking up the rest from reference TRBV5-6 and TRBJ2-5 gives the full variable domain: DAGVTQSPTHLIKTRGQQVTLRCSPKSGHDTVSWYQQALGQGPQFIFQYYEEEERQRGNFPDRFSGHQFPNYSSELNVNALLLGDSALYLCASSLGAHFPETQYFGPGTRLLVL.

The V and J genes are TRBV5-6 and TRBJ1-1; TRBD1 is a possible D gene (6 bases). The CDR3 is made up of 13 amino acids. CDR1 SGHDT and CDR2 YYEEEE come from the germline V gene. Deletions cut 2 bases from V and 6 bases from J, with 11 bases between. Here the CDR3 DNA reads TGTGCCAGCAGCTTAGGGGGGGCGTCTGAAGCTTTCTTT. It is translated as CASSLGGASEAFF.

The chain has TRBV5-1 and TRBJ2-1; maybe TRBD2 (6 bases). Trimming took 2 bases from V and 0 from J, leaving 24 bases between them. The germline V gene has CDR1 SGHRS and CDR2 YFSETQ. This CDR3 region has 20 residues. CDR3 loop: CASSFPGIADTQSSYNEQFF. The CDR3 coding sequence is TGCGCCAGCAGCTTCCCGGGGATAGCGGATACTCAGAGCTCCTACAATGAGCAGTTCTTC.

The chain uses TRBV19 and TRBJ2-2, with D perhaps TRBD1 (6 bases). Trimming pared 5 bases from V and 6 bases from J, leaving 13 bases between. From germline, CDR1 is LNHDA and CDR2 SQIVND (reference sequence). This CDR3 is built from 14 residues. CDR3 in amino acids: CASSSLEGAGELFF. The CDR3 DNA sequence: TGTGCCAGTAGTTCCCTTGAGGGGGCCGGGGAGCTGTTTTTT.